This is a list of T cell receptor beta chains from one sample in a study of blood T cells in healthy people across ages. TCRdb ran MiXCR on the 5' RACE reads and lists one entry per CDR3 protein. The sample carries approximately 320,000 distinct CDR3 sequences, roughly 29% recorded once. Specimen: blood. The receptors come from a woman in her seventies in good health. Each CDR3 is given with its conserved first and last residue. Fields, in order: clone size, V gene, CDR3 protein. Size tells how often a clone was seen (once, few, many) or the class of an expanded clone, and some rows leave it out.

>once|TRBV7-9
CASSSGGRTTLYEQYF
>many|TRBV7-9
CASSLAGSQFYGEKLFF
>NA|TRBV6-5
CASRLLIDSPLHF
>few|TRBV12-3/TRBV12-4
CASSFNTPGTDTQYF
>NA|TRBV12-3/TRBV12-4
CASSWDRLKETQYF
>few|TRBV7-3
CASSLTAGVSYNEQFF
>NA|TRBV20-1
CSASSGQGGGYTF
>NA|TRBV4-1
CASSHQPQETQYF
>many|TRBV4-1
CASSQGGGQNTEAFF
>NA|TRBV5-1
CASKTSGRSYEQYF
>medium-sized|TRBV6-5
CASSSGTGGQFF
>few|TRBV20-1
CSARSGTDNQPQHF
>once|TRBV5-1
CASSLAQSREKFDTQYF
>NA|TRBV20-1
CSARRQISYEQYF
>NA|TRBV7-6
CACSLVGDRGRNEQFF
>once|TRBV28
CASSLLSGADTQYF
>NA|TRBV7-3
CASSPGVANTGELFF
>few|TRBV28
CASSPRTGGNQPQHF
>few|TRBV9
CASSASAGDYGYTF
>NA|TRBV5-1
CAGSPSTTNEKLFF
>NA|TRBV7-3
CASSAHRGDQETQYF
>once|TRBV12-3/TRBV12-4
CASRGRGTSAEAFF
>NA|TRBV27
CASSSLKSGPGGEQYF
>few|TRBV18
CASSQLDTGNEQFF
>few|TRBV19
CASSPGQGRRVPRFF
>many|TRBV29-1
CSVDGGQGYEQYF
>NA|TRBV12-3/TRBV12-4
CASTGIGPLHF
>NA|TRBV20-1
CSDRDRTRVQETQYF
>NA|TRBV18
CASSHSDGGGYTF
>NA|TRBV20-1
CSARDLPGQFF
>few|TRBV7-9
CASSYGKTDKAYEQYF
>NA|TRBV19
CASSPSGGNQPQHF
>NA|TRBV4-1
CASSQGTAGNEQFF
>NA|TRBV4-1
CASSQKEGGGWDYGYTF
>NA|TRBV3-1
CASSHFSAGVDTGELFF
>few|TRBV20-1
CSAIRLASTDTQYF
>NA|TRBV15
CAPSRDRVKVYEQFF
>NA|TRBV12-3/TRBV12-4
CASAGIRGDTIYF
>NA|TRBV18
CASSHTSGRGNEQFF
>few|TRBV7-9
CASKGQGPPYEQYF
>few|TRBV27
CASSLSARGRETQYF
>NA|TRBV7-2
CASSRLSDGYYEQYF
>few|TRBV20-1
CSARDPLAGEYNEQFF
>NA|TRBV5-4
CASSLNGGTNTEAFF
>few|TRBV20-1
CSARRGEDGYTF
>NA|TRBV20-1
CSARWLAKETQYF
>NA|TRBV7-9
CASSLAGHTDTQYF
>NA|TRBV7-8
CASSIGTGSSYEQYF